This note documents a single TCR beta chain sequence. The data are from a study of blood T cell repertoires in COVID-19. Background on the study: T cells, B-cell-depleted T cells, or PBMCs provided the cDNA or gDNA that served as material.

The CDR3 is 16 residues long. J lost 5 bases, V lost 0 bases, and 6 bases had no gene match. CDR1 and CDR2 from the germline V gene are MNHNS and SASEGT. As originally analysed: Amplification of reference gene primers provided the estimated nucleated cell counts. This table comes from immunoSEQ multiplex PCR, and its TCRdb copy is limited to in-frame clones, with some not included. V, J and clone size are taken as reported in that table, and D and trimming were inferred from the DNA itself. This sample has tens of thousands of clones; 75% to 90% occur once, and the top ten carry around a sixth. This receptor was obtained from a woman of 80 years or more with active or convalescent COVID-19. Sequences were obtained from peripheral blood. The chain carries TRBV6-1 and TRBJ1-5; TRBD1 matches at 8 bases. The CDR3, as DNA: TGTGCCAGCAGTGAAGCATACCAGGGGGCATATCAGCCCCAGCATTTT. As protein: CASSEAYQGAYQPQHF.